The entry below gives a single T cell receptor (beta chain) sequence along with its context. Its antigen is still unknown. Trimming removed 3 bases at V and 3 bases at J, with 23 bases between. The CDR3 length is 19 residues. Germline CDR1 is SGHNT and CDR2 is YENEEA. Data came from immunoSEQ multiplex PCR; TCRdb stores just in-frame clones and leaves some out. The sample includes some 18,000 clones, around 70% of them seen just once. This entry is derived from a study of sequential checkpoint blockade in melanoma. Background on the study: Both treatment sequences were followed by maintenance nivolumab. Twenty-two patients had tumor biopsies before treatment and at week 13. Study outcomes and limitations: In arm A, pretreatment tumor clonality was associated with response. Mutational load did not correlate with tumor T-cell fraction or clonality.

Treatment: randomized to nivolumab then ipilimumab (arm A) or the reverse (arm B). The receptor comes from a human donor with melanoma. Sequenced material: tumor tissue (inferred from file names), taken from a patient given nivolumab and ipilimumab in sequence. The J gene is TRBJ2-2, the V gene TRBV11-3; TRBD2 might be the D (6 bases). The DNA for the CDR3 is TGTGCCAGCAGCTTGCCGAGGGCCGCTAGCGTAGCGTACACCGGGGAGCTGTTTTTT. Amino acid sequence: CASSLPRAASVAYTGELFF.